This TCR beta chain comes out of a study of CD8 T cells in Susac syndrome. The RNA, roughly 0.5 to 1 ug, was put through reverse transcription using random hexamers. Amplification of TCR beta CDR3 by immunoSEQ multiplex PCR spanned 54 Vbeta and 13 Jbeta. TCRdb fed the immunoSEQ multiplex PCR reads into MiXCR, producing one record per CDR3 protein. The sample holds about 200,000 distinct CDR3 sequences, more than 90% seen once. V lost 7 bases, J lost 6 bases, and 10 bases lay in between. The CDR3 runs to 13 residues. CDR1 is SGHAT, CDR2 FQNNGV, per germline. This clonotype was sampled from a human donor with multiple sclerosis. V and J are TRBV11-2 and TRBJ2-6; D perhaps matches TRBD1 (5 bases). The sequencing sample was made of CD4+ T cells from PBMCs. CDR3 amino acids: CASKGWSANVLTF. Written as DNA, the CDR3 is TGTGCCAGCAAGGGGTGGTCGGCCAACGTCCTGACTTTC.